This T cell receptor (beta chain) was sequenced during a study of regulatory T cells in long-lasting Graves disease. Looked up from germline, CDR1 is SGHRS and CDR2 is YFSETQ. The CDR3 runs to 14 residues. Trimming cost V 4 bases and J 6 bases; bases outside gene matches: 8. As to time point: persistent/refractory GD, antithyroid drugs over 5 years with positive TRAb. Generation of the TCR library employed RNA extracted from PBMCs. CDR3-region Arm-PCR and iRepertoire HTBI primers produced the TCR beta libraries. TCRdb reanalysed the multiplex PCR reads using MiXCR and keeps one entry per CDR3 protein. In the table there are 400,000 to 500,000 distinct CDR3 sequences, over 20% of which are singletons. This clonotype came up a few times.

The rearrangement joins TRBV5-1 to TRBJ2-3; TRBD1 matches at 7 bases. This TCR was recovered from a female donor with Graves disease. The sequencing used peripheral blood mononuclear cells (PBMCs), collected when the disease was refractory, from a patient treated with antithyroid drugs. CDR3 protein: CASSVDRVADTQYF. The CDR3 DNA follows: TGCGCCAGCAGCGTTGACAGGGTTGCCGATACGCAGTATTTT.